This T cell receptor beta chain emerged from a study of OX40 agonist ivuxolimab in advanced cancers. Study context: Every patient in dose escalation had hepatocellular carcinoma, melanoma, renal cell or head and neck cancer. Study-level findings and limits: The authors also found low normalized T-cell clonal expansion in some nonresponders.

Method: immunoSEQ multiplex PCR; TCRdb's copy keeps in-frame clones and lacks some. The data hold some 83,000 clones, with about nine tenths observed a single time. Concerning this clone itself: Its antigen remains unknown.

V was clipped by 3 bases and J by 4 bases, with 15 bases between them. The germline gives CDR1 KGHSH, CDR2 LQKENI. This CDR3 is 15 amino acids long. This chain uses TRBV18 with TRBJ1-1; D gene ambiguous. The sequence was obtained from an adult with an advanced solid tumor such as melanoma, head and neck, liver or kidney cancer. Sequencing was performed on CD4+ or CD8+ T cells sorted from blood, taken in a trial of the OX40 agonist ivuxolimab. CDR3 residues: CASSPRNTAGTEAFF. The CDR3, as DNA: TGTGCCAGCTCACCGAGGAACACCGCCGGCACTGAAGCTTTCTTT.